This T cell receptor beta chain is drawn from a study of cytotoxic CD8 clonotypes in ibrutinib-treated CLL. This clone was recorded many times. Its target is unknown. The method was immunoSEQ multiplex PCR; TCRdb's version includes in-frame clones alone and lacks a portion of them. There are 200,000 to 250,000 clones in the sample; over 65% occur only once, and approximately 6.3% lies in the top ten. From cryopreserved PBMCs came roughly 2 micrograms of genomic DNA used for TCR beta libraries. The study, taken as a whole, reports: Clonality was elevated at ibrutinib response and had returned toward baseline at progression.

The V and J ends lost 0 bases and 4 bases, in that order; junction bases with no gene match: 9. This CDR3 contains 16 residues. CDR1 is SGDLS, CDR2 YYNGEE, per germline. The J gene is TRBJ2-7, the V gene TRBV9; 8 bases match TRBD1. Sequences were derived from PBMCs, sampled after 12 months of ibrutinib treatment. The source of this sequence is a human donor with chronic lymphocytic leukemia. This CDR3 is CASSVAHTGGQYEQYF. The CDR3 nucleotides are TGTGCCAGCAGCGTAGCTCATACAGGGGGTCAATACGAGCAGTACTTC.